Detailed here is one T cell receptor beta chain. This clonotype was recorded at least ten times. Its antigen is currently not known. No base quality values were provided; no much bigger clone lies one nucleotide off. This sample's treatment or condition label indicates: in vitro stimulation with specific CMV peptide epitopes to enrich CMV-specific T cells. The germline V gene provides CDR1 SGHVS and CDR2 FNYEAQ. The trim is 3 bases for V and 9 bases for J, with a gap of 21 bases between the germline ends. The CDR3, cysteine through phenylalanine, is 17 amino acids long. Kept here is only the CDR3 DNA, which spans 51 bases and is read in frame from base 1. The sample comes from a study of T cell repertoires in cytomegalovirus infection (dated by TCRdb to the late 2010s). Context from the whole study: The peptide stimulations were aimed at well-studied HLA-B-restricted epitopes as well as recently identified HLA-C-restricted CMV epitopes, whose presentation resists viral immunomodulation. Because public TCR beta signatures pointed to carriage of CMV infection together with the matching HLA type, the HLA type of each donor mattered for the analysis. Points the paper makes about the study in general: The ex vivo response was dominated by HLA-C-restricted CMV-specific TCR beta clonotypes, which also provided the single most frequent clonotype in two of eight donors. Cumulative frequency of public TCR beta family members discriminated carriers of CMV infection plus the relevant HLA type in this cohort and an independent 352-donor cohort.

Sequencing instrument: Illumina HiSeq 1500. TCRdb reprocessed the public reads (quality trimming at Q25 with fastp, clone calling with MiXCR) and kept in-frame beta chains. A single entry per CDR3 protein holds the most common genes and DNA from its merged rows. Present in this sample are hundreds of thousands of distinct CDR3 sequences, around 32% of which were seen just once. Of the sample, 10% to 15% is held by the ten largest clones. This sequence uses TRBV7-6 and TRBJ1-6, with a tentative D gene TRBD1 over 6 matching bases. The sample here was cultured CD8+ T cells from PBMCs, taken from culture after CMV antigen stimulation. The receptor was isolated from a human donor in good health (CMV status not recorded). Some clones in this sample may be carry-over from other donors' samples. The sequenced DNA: TGTGCCAGCAGCTTGACAGGAGGCATTGTTGGGGGTTCACCCCTCCACTTT. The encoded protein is CASSLTGGIVGGSPLHF.